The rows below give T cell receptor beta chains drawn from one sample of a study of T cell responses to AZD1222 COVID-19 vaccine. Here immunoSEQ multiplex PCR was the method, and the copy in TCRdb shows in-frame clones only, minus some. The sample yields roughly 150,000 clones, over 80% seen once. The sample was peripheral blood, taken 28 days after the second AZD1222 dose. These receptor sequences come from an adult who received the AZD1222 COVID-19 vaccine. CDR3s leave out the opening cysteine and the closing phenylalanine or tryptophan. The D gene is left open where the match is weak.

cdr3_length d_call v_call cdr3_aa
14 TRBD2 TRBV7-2 ASSPLAGGPYNEQF
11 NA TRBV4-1 ASSQARESPLH
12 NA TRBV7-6 ASSPGPGNTEAF
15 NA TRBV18 ASSLELAASVYNEQF
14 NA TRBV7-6 ASSLGAGKGNQPQH
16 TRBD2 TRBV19 ASRRGLAGGPTYNEQF
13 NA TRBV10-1 ASSESVTLDSPLH
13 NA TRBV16 ASSQQNRDGNEQF
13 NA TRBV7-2 ASSLGRQTPSEQY
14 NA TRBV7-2 ASSLGGMLNTGELF
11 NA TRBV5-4 ASSFQGHYGYT
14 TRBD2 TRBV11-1 ASSKLLAPLGDEQF
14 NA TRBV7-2 ASRSVGGNSGNTIY
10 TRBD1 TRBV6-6 ASRGQAYEQY
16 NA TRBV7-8 ASSLAAATVYSNQPQH
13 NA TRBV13 ASSPRAERRYEQY
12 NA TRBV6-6 ASSYSGLGNTIY
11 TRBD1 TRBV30 AWRGQQNSPLH
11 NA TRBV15 ATRAFSTDTQY
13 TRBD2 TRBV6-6 ASRTGTSGSYEQY
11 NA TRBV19 ASSMRRNTEAF
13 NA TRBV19 ASSISSRVGQPQH
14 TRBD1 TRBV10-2 ASSDPATTGDYGYT
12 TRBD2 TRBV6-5 ASTLAGFTDTQY
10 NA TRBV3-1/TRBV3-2 ASSQTGQPQH
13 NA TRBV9 ASSVDRGSPYGYT
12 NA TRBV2 ASAPIGSNYGYT
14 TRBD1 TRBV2 ASSEEGTGAGQPQH
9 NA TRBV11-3 ASSLDGELF
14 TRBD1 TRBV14 ASSLTPGQGPYGYT
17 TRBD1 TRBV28 ASSSLRLDRRNSNQPQH
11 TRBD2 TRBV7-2 ASLNRTRGEQF
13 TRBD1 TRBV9 ASSVVDRGTDTQY
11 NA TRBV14 ASSQDEDTEAF
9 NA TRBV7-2 ASTSVTGYT
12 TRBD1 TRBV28 ASSLGQVGYGYT
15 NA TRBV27 ASSYRAVISGANVLT
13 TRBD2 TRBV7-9 ASSGRGGSTDTQY
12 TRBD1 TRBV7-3 ASSSGGRGTEAF
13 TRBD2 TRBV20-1 SASAPGLAGNEQF